This TCR beta chain came from a study of response to subunit inactivated influenza vaccine. Germline trimming cut 10 bases from V and 2 bases from J; bases unmatched to any gene: 26. Looked up from germline, CDR1 is MNHEY and CDR2 is SVGEGT. The CDR3 is 20 amino acids. TCRdb processed the RT-PCR reads anew with MiXCR; each CDR3 protein has one entry. The sample carries over 650,000 distinct CDR3 sequences, less than 20% recorded once. About this clonotype: A much larger clone lies a single base off, so this may be a read error.

The source of this sequence is a man aged 50 to 59 who received an inactivated influenza vaccine. This chain links TRBV6-2 or TRBV6-3 with TRBJ2-3, with TRBD1 matching 8 bases. The sample in question was PBMCs from blood, obtained more than 4 days after vaccination. The CDR3 loop reads CAKGQGAYPPVLGNTDTQYF. The CDR3 DNA reads as TGTGCCAAAGGGCAGGGGGCATACCCACCTGTCCTAGGGAACACAGATACGCAGTATTTT.